The 27 T cell receptor beta chains reported below all come from one sample, sequenced in a study of blood T cells in healthy people across ages (dated by TCRdb to between 2014 and 2016). Library construction relied on 5' RACE. The reads were generated on an Illumina HiSeq 2500. A second PCR of about 6 to 11 cycles was run with a J-beta primer mix and a sample-barcoded 5' primer. Starting from the raw public reads, TCRdb applied fastp trimming at Q25, assembled clones with MiXCR and retained in-frame beta chains. Each entry is one CDR3 protein sequence, shown with its most common DNA and genes. The sample table shows around 1,500,000 distinct CDR3 sequences, and roughly 45% are seen once. The top ten clones comprise 7% to 9.5% of the sample. The sample was blood. The receptors were gathered from a woman aged 18-30 years in good health.

The chain carries TRBV4-1 and TRBJ2-7; a weak D match, TRBD2 (5 bases). This CDR3 region has 14 residues. Germline assignment: CDR1 MGHRA and CDR2 YSYEKL. V was shortened by 4 bases and J by 6 bases, with 16 bases between the two germline ends. In DNA, the CDR3 is TGCGCCAGCAGCCTCAAGAGGGAGCAGGCCGAGCAGTACTTC. Translation: CASSLKREQAEQYF.

The rearrangement joins TRBV4-2 to TRBJ2-7, with 7 bases matching TRBD1. The V gene end was trimmed by 1 base and the J gene end by 7 bases; junction bases not matched to a gene: 13. Germline V CDR1 and CDR2: LGHNA, YNFKEQ. This CDR3 has 16 residues. CDR3 in DNA: TGTGCCAGCAGCCAAGCGGTTACAGGGGTATACAATGAGCAGTACTTC. It specifies CASSQAVTGVYNEQYF.

This clonotype turned up a few times. The chain combines TRBV20-1 with TRBJ2-7; either TRBD1 or TRBD2 may fit D (6 bases each). Trimming shortened V by 0 bases and J by 0 bases, and 15 bases separated the two germline ends. The CDR3 is made up of 16 amino acids. Per germline, CDR1 DFQATT and CDR2 SNEGSKA (reference sequence). CDR3 in amino acids: CSARDFPGAPSYEQYF. The CDR3, as DNA: TGCAGTGCTAGAGATTTTCCGGGGGCCCCCTCCTACGAGCAGTACTTC.

This clonotype was counted a few times. V is TRBV12-3 or TRBV12-4 and J is TRBJ2-3, with 9 bases lining up with TRBD2. The CDR3 sequence is 14 residues long. Losses at the gene ends were 7 bases for V and 1 base for J; bases not matched to a gene: 3. The CDR3 is CASNKREGTDTQYF. CDR3 nucleotides: TGTGCCAGCAATAAGCGGGAGGGCACAGATACGCAGTATTTT.

The rearrangement uses TRBV27 and TRBJ2-1; D is unclear. There are 11 residues in the CDR3. Trimming shortened V by 6 bases and J by 6 bases, and 6 bases separated the two germline ends. The V gene's germline CDR1 is MNHEY and CDR2 SMNVEV (reference sequence). DNA for the CDR3: TGTGCCAGCAGCGCCGTCAATGAGCAGTTCTTC. Its protein is CASSAVNEQFF.

V and J are TRBV28 and TRBJ2-3; no firm D call. Germline V gene lookup returns CDR1 MDHEN and CDR2 SYDVKM. Trimming took off 7 bases at V and 5 bases at J, with 16 bases between the two ends. The CDR3 length is 14 residues. DNA of the CDR3: TGTGCCAGCAACCCCATCAGACCCGGAGATACGCAGTATTTT. It is translated as CASNPIRPGDTQYF.

This clonotype was seen only a few times. The chain is built from TRBV7-2 and TRBJ1-1; D not resolved. Looked up from germline, CDR1 is SGHTA and CDR2 is FQGNSA. The CDR3 sequence is 16 residues long. V lost 1 base and J 1 base, leaving 13 bases between the germline ends. The CDR3 bases are TGTGCCAGCAGCTTAGTTCATGGCGGCAAGAACACTGAAGCTTTCTTT. Protein product: CASSLVHGGKNTEAFF.

The chain uses TRBV7-6 and TRBJ1-1, with unresolved D. V was clipped by 4 bases and J by 3 bases, with 15 bases between them. Per the germline V gene, CDR1 is SGHVS and CDR2 is FNYEAQ. This CDR3 has 15 residues. CDR3 sequence reads: CASSSLRVGYTEAFF. The CDR3 DNA reads as TGTGCCAGCAGCTCCCTTCGGGTCGGGTACACTGAAGCTTTCTTT.

CDR3 amino acids: CASSQDVAAPSGNEQYF. In DNA, the CDR3 is TGTGCCAGCAGCCAAGATGTGGCGGCGCCATCAGGGAATGAGCAGTACTTC. This chain uses TRBV3-1 with TRBJ2-7; D is perhaps TRBD1 (5 bases). The V gene lost 0 bases and the J gene lost 7 bases, with 22 bases spanning the gap. This CDR3 is 17 amino acids long. Germline V gene sequence: CDR1 LGHDT, CDR2 YNNKEL (reference sequence).

This sequence joins TRBV10-3 and TRBJ1-2; TRBD1 aligns across 8 bases. Germline V gives CDR1 ENHRY, CDR2 SYGVKD. The CDR3 loop spans 14 amino acids. J gave up 6 bases and V 10 bases, and 13 bases lay outside the gene matches. The CDR3 region has the DNA TGTGCCACAAGACCATCAGGGGGCTTAAATGGCTACACCTTC. Its protein is CATRPSGGLNGYTF.

The chain's CDR3 is CSARDGGRSSYNSPLHF. The CDR3 DNA follows: TGCAGTGCTAGAGATGGGGGCCGGAGCTCCTATAATTCACCCCTCCACTTT. The chain uses TRBV20-1 and TRBJ1-6, with D possibly TRBD1 on 6 matching bases. Trimming cost V 0 bases and J 0 bases, with 12 bases left between them. The germline V gene has CDR1 DFQATT and CDR2 SNEGSKA (reference sequence). The CDR3 has 17 residues.

The rearrangement links TRBV12-3 or TRBV12-4 to TRBJ1-2; 7 bases map to TRBD1. With 3 bases clipped from V and 5 bases from J, the junction kept 12 bases outside the gene matches. The length of the CDR3 is 16 residues. The DNA for the CDR3 is TGTGCCAGCAGTTTGATACTGCGAACAGGGGTTTATGGCTACACCTTC. Translating it yields CASSLILRTGVYGYTF.

This clonotype was counted a few times. For the CDR3, the DNA is TGTGCCATCATGGCCCTTCCCTACGAGCAGTACTTC. Translated, it gives CAIMALPYEQYF. The chain uses TRBV10-3 and TRBJ2-7; no reliable D call. Germline V gene data show CDR1 as ENHRY and CDR2 as SYGVKD. The CDR3 length is 12 residues. V was shortened by 7 bases and J by 2 bases, with 9 bases between the two germline ends.

The J gene is TRBJ2-3, the V gene TRBV24-1; 8 positions agree with TRBD2. This CDR3 spans 14 amino acids. From germline, CDR1 is KGHDR and CDR2 SFDVKD. Trimming cost V 6 bases and J 6 bases; bases outside gene matches: 7. The CDR3 DNA is TGTGCCACCAGTAGTAGCGGGAAGTCTGATACGCAGTATTTT. It encodes CATSSSGKSDTQYF.

The chain joins TRBV12-3 or TRBV12-4 to TRBJ2-3, with TRBD2 matching 8 bases. This CDR3 is 15 amino acids long. The V and J ends lost 5 bases and 6 bases, in that order; junction bases with no gene match: 10. Here the CDR3 DNA reads TGTGCCAGCAGTCCCCCGGCGGGGGGCCCGGATACGCAGTATTTT. Protein sequence: CASSPPAGGPDTQYF.

V is TRBV6-5 and J is TRBJ2-1; TRBD2 aligns across 7 bases. The CDR3 loop spans 14 amino acids. With 5 bases clipped from V and 8 bases from J, the junction kept 9 bases outside the gene matches. Germline V lookup: CDR1 MNHEY, CDR2 SVGAGI. This CDR3 reads CASSEKARGDEQFF. As DNA, the CDR3 is TGTGCCAGCAGTGAAAAGGCTCGGGGGGATGAGCAGTTCTTC.

This clonotype was counted many times. The rearrangement links TRBV6-5 to TRBJ1-2; the D is unclear. The V gene's germline CDR1 is MNHEY and CDR2 SVGAGI. V was cut by 1 base and J by 6 bases, with 0 bases left in between. The CDR3 has 10 residues. The CDR3 nucleotides are TGTGCCAGCAGTTACTATGGCTACACCTTC. Protein sequence: CASSYYGYTF.

The V gene is TRBV20-1, the J gene TRBJ2-1, with 9 positions matching TRBD2. This CDR3 region has 17 residues. Germline CDR1 and CDR2: DFQATT and SNEGSKA (reference sequence). The trim removed 4 bases at V and 4 bases at J, leaving 14 bases unmatched. In nucleotides, the CDR3 is TGCAGTGCTACGACTGTAAAAACTAGCGGGCAGTACAATGAGCAGTTCTTC. It specifies CSATTVKTSGQYNEQFF.

There are a few counts of this clonotype. The J gene is TRBJ2-2, the V gene TRBV4-1, with D tentatively TRBD1 (5 bases). Trimming removed 4 bases at V and 3 bases at J, with 12 bases between. The germline gives CDR1 MGHRA, CDR2 YSYEKL. This CDR3 comprises 15 residues. CDR3 in amino acids: CASSPIRQYTGELFF. The CDR3 DNA is TGCGCCAGCAGCCCGATAAGACAGTACACCGGGGAGCTGTTTTTT.

This chain uses TRBV6-5 with TRBJ2-2; D is uncertain. Germline V gene data show CDR1 as MNHEY and CDR2 as SVGAGI. V shed 7 bases and J shed 7 bases, with 13 bases lying between them. This CDR3 is 13 amino acids long. In nucleotides, the CDR3 is TGTGCCAGCAAAGCGTCAGGTGGCGGGGAGCTGTTTTTT. Translation gives CASKASGGGELFF.

Only a few counts were recorded for this clonotype. This rearrangement joins TRBV20-1 to TRBJ1-1, with 12 bases lining up with TRBD1. The length of the CDR3 is 17 residues. V trimming: 1 base; J trimming: 4 bases; junction bases outside the gene matches: 10. CDR1 DFQATT and CDR2 SNEGSKA come from the germline V gene (reference sequence). CDR3 nucleotide sequence: TGCAGTGCTAGAGGGCCGGGACAGGGGGCTGGGGGCACTGAAGCTTTCTTT. Translation gives CSARGPGQGAGGTEAFF.

The gene calls are TRBV4-2 and TRBJ1-6; D uncertain. V lost 4 bases, J lost 13 bases, and 14 bases lay in between. This CDR3 contains 13 residues. Per the germline V gene, CDR1 is LGHNA and CDR2 is YNFKEQ. The chain's CDR3 is CASSPMNGDPLHF. CDR3 in DNA: TGTGCCAGCAGCCCGATGAACGGAGACCCCCTCCACTTT.

The V gene is TRBV12-3 or TRBV12-4, the J gene TRBJ1-2; D remains ambiguous. The CDR3 is 13 amino acids. V gave up 7 bases and J gave up 7 bases, with 16 bases separating them. The CDR3 region is CASTLTRLGGYTF. Written as DNA, the CDR3 is TGTGCCAGCACCTTGACGAGGCTAGGTGGCTACACCTTC.

The V gene is TRBV30, the J gene TRBJ2-7; tentatively, D is TRBD2 (6 bases). Germline-derived CDR1 and CDR2 are GTSNPN and SVGIG (reference sequence). Trimming removed 4 bases from V and 2 bases from J, with 21 bases in between. The CDR3 is made up of 16 amino acids. CDR3 coding DNA: TGTGCCTGGACCCGACCGGGTAGCGGTGCGGCCTACGAGCAGTACTTC. This codes for CAWTRPGSGAAYEQYF.

The J gene is TRBJ2-7, the V gene TRBV10-3; the D gene is possibly TRBD2 (5 bases). Germline loops: CDR1 ENHRY, CDR2 SYGVKD. The length of the CDR3 is 13 residues. The ends were cut back, 5 bases at V and 5 bases at J, with 13 bases in the middle. CDR3 residues: CAISTNIGDEQYF. The CDR3 nucleotides read TGTGCCATCAGTACCAATATCGGGGACGAGCAGTACTTC.

This clonotype has just a few counts. The J gene is TRBJ2-3, the V gene TRBV7-2; the D is unclear. Germline V gene sequence: CDR1 SGHTA, CDR2 FQGNSA. CDR3 length: 14 residues. V lost 5 bases and J lost 2, with 11 bases in between. CDR3 region: CASSIERITDTQYF. CDR3 coding DNA: TGTGCCAGCAGCATAGAGCGCATCACAGATACGCAGTATTTT.

The rearrangement uses TRBV12-3 or TRBV12-4 and TRBJ2-3; the match to TRBD2 covers 8 bases. The CDR3 has 16 residues. With 0 bases clipped from V and 1 base from J, the junction kept 3 bases outside the gene matches. The CDR3 DNA reads TGTGCCAGCAGTTTAGCAGCGGGAGCCGGCACAGATACGCAGTATTTT. This gives the protein CASSLAAGAGTDTQYF.